This TCR beta chain came from a study of blood T cell repertoires in COVID-19. Study-level information: Sites in the United States, Italy and Spain provided acute and convalescent COVID-19 samples. Nucleic acid was either cDNA or gDNA, and it came from T cells, B-cell-depleted T cells, or PBMCs.

The CDR3 covers 13 residues. V was cut by 6 bases and J by 5 bases, with 13 bases left in between. Looked up from germline, CDR1 is ENHRY and CDR2 is SYGVKD. Methods used by the authors: Scientists estimated how many nucleated cells there were by amplifying reference gene primers. Sequenced by immunoSEQ multiplex PCR; TCRdb stores in-frame clones only, minus some. Clone size and the V and J calls come from that table; the DNA yielded D and trimming. The repertoire has 150,000 to 200,000 clones, around 82% of them found once; the top ten carry around 9.8%. The V gene is TRBV10-3, the J gene TRBJ1-1; no reliable D call. The sequence derives from a woman older than 75 with acute or convalescent COVID-19. The sequencing input was peripheral blood. CDR3 bases: TGTGCCATCAGGTCCGAGGGTTTGACTGAAGCTTTCTTT. Encoded protein: CAIRSEGLTEAFF.